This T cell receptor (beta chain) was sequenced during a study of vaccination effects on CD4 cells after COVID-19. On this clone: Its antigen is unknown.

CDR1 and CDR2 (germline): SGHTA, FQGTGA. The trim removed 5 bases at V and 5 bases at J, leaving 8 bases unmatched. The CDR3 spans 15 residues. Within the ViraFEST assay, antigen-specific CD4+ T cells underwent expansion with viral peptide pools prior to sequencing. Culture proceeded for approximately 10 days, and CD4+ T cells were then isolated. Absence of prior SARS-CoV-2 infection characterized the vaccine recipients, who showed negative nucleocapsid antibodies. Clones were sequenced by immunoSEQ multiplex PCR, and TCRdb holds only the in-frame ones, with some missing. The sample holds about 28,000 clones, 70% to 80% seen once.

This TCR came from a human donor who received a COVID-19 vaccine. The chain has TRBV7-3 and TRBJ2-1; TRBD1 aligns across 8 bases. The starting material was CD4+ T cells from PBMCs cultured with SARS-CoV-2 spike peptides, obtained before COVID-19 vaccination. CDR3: CASSNRQGSHNEQFF. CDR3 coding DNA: TGTGCCAGCAGCAACCGACAGGGGTCCCACAATGAGCAGTTCTTC.